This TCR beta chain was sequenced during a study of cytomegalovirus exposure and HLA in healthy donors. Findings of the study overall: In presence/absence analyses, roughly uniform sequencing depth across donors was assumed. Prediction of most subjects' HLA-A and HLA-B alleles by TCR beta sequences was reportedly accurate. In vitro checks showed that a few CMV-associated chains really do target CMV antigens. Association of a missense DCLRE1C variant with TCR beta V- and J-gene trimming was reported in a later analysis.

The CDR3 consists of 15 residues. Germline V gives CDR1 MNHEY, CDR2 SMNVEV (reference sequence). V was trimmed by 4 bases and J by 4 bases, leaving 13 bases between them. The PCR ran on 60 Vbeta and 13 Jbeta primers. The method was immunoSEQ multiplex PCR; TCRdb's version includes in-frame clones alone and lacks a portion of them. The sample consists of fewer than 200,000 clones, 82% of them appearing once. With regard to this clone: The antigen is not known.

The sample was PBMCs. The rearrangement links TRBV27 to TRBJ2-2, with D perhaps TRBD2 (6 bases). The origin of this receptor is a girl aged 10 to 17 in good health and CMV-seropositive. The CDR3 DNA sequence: TGTGCCAGCAGTTGGGACCGGCGGGGCACCGGGGAGCTGTTTTTT. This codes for CASSWDRRGTGELFF.